Sequencing of this TCR beta chain was carried out in a study of radiotherapy plus CTLA-4 blockade in lung cancer. Study in general: There were objective responses in around 18% of patients, and roughly 33% had disease control.

V shed 4 bases, J shed 5 bases, and the junction held 8 bases outside the gene matches. The CDR3 spans 14 residues. The germline V gene encodes CDR1 SGHTS and CDR2 YDEGEE. Study observations and caveats: The study found tumor-derived TCR clones expanded in blood after radiotherapy plus ipilimumab. Increased serum interferon-beta after radiation also reportedly predicted response strongly.

Enrolled patients, whose metastatic non-small-cell lung cancer was chemo-refractory, received focal radiation plus CTLA-4 blockade with ipilimumab. This table comes from immunoSEQ multiplex PCR, and its TCRdb copy is limited to in-frame clones, with some not included. The sample consists of 55,000 to 75,000 clones, about 72% of them appearing once. In regard to this clone: What it binds is not known.

The sequence came from a human donor with non-small cell lung cancer whose response to radiotherapy plus ipilimumab could not be evaluated. Some clones in this sample may be carry-over from other donors' samples. The J gene is TRBJ2-5, the V gene TRBV5-8; the match to TRBD2 covers 7 bases. This material consisted of peripheral blood, taken from a patient treated with radiotherapy plus ipilimumab. The CDR3 region is CASSRLAGDETQYF. DNA of the CDR3: TGTGCCAGCAGCCGGTTGGCGGGGGACGAGACCCAGTACTTC.